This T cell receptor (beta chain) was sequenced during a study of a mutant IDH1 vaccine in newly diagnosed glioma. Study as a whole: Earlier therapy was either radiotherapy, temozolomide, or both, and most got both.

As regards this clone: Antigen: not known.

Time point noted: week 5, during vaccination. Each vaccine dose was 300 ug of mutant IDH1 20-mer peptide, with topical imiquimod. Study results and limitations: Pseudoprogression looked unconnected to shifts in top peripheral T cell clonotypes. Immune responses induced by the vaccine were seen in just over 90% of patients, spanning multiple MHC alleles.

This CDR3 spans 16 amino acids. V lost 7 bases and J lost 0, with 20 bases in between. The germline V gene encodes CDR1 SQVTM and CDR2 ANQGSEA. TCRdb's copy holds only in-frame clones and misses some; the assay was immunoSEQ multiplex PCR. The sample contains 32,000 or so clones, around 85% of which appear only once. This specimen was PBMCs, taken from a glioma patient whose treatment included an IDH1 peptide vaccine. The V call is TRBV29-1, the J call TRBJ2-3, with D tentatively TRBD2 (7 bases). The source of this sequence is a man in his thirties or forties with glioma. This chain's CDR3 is CSAPGASGVSTDTQYF. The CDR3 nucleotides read TGCAGCGCCCCGGGGGCTAGCGGAGTGAGCACAGATACGCAGTATTTT.